Given below is one T cell receptor (beta chain) in context. Its specificity is not known. In germline, CDR1 is LNHNV, CDR2 YYDKDF (reference sequence). The V end lost 1 base, the J end lost 0 bases, and 8 bases lay between the germline ends. The CDR3 covers 15 residues. The source of the sample is a study of cytomegalovirus exposure and HLA in healthy donors. Primers included in the PCR were 60 Vbeta and 13 Jbeta primers. TCRdb's copy holds only in-frame clones and misses some; the assay was immunoSEQ multiplex PCR. The sample lists some 150,000 clones; approximately 74% were seen once. General observations from the study: Being productive about 90% or about 30% of the time was typical of most TCR beta V segments in an earlier analysis.

The donors gave bone marrow, and they were healthy. This chain uses TRBV15 with TRBJ2-3, with TRBD1 as a possible D gene (5 bases). What was sequenced was PBMCs. This clonotype was obtained from a woman in her twenties or thirties in good health and CMV-seronegative. CDR3 residues: CATSRVAGSTDTQYF. CDR3 sequence (DNA): TGTGCCACCAGCAGAGTTGCAGGGAGCACAGATACGCAGTATTTT.